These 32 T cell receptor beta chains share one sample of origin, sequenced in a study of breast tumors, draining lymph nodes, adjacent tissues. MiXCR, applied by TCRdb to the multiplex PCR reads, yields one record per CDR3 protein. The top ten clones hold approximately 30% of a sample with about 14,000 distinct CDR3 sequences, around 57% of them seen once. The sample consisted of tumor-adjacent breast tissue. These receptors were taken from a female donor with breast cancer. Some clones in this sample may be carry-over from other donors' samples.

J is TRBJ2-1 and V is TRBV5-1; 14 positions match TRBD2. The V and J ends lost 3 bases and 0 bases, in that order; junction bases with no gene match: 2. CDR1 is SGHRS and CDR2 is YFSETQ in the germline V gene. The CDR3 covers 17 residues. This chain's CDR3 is CASSSGTSGSSYNEQFF. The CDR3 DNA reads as TGCGCCAGCAGCTCAGGGACTAGCGGGAGCTCCTACAATGAGCAGTTCTTC.

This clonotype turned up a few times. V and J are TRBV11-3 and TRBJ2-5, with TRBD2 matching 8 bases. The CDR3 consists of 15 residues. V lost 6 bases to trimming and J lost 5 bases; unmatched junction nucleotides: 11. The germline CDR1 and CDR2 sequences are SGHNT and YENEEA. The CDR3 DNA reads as TGTGCCAGCAGTTACCCGGGACTAGGGGTCGAGACCCAGTACTTC. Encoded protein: CASSYPGLGVETQYF.

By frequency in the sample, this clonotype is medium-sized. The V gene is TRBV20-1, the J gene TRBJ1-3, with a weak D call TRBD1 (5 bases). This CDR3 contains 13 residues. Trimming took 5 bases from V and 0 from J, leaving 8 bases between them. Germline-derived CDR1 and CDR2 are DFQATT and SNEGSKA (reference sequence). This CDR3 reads CSAQGRSGNTIYF. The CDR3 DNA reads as TGCAGTGCTCAGGGTCGCTCTGGAAACACCATATATTTT.

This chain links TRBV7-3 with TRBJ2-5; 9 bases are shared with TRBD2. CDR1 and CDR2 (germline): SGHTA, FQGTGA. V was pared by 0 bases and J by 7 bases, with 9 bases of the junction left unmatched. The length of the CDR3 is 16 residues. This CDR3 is CASSLTSGGPLGTQYF. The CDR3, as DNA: TGTGCCAGCAGCTTAACTAGCGGGGGTCCTCTTGGGACCCAGTACTTC.

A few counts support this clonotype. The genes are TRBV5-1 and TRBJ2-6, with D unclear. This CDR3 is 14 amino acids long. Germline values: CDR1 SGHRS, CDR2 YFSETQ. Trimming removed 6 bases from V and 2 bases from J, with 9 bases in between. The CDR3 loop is CASNQEPGANVLTF. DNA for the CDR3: TGCGCCAGCAACCAAGAACCTGGGGCCAACGTCCTGACTTTC.

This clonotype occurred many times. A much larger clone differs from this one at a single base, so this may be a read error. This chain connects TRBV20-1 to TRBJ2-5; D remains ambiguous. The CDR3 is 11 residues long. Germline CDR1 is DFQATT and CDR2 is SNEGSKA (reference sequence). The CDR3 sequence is CSAQYQETQSF. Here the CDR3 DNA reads TGCAGTGCCCAGTACCAAGAGACCCAGTCCTTC.

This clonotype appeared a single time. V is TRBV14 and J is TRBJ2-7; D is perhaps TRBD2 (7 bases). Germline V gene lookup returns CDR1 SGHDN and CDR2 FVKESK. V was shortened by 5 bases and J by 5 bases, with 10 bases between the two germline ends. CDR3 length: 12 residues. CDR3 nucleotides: TGTGCCAGCAGCACCGGGGGGCACGAGCAGTACTTC. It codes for CASSTGGHEQYF.

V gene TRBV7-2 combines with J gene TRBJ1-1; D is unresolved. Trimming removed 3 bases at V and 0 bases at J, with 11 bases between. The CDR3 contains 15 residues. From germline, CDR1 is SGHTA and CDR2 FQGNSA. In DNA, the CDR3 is TGTGCCAGCAGCTTGGGCGGGGTTATGAACACTGAAGCTTTCTTT. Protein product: CASSLGGVMNTEAFF.

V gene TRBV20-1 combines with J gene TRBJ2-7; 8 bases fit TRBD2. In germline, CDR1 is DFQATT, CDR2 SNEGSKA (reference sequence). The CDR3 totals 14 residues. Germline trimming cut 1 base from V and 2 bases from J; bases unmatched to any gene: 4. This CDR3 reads CSARAGGPPYEQYF. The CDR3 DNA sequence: TGCAGTGCTAGAGCGGGGGGGCCCCCCTACGAGCAGTACTTC.

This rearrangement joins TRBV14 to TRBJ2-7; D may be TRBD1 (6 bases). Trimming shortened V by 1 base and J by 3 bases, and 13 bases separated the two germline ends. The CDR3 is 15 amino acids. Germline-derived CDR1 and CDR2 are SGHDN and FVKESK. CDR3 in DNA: TGTGCCAGCAGCCAAGGTCCGACAGGAATCTACGAGCAGTACTTC. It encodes CASSQGPTGIYEQYF.

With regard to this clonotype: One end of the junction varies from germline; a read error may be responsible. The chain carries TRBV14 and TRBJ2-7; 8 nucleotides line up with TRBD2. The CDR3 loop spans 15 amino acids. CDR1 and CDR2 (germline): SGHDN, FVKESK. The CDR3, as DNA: TGTGCCAGCAGCCAAGCCCCGGGGGGGATAAGTGAGCCGTACTTC. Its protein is CASSQAPGGISEPYF.

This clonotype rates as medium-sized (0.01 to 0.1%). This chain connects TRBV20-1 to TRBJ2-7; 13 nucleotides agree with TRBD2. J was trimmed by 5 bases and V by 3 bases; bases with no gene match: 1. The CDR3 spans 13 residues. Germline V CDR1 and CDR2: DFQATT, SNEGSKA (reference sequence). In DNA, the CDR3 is TGCAGTGCTAGGACTAGCGGGAGGAACGAGCAGTACTTC. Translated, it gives CSARTSGRNEQYF.

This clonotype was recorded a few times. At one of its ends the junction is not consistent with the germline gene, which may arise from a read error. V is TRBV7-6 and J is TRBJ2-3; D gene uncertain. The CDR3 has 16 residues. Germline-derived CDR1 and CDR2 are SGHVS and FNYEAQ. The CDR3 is CAGSLEALPSTDTQYF. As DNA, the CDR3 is TGTGCCGGCAGCTTAGAGGCCCTCCCTAGCACAGATACGCAGTATTTT.

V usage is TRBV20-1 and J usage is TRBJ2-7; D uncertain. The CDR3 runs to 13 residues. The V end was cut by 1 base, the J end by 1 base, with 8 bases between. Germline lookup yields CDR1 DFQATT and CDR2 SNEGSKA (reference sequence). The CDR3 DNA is TGCAGTGCTAGAGCAACCGGGTCCTACGAGCAGTACTTC. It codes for CSARATGSYEQYF.

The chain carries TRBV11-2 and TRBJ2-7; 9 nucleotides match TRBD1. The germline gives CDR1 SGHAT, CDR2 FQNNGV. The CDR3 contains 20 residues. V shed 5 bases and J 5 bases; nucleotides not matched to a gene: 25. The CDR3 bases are TGTGCCAGCAGCCAGGGGGGCTCGTTCGTGGGGACAGGGCGTTCCCACGAGCAGTACTTC. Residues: CASSQGGSFVGTGRSHEQYF.

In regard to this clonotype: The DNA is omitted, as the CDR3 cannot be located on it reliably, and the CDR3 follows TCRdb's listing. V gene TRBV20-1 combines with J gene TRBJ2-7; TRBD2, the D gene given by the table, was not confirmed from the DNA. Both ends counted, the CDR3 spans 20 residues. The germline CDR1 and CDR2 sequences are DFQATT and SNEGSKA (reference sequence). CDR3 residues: CSFYICSARGGLADFYEQYF.

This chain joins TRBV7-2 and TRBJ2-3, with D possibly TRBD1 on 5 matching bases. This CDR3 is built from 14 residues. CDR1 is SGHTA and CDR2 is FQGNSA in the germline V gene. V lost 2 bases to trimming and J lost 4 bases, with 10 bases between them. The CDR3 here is CASSLWWGPDTQYF. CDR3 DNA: TGTGCCAGCAGCTTATGGTGGGGCCCAGATACGCAGTATTTT.

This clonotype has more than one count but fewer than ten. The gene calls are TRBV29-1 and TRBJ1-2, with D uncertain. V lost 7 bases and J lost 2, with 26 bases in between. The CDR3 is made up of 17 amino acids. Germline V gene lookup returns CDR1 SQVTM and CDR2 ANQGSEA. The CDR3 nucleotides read TGCAGCGCCCCCGCGCCCCCCCGAGGGCCCGTAAACTATGGCTACACCTTC. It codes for CSAPAPPRGPVNYGYTF. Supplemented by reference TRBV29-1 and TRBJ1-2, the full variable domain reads SAVISQKPSRDICQRGTSLTIQCQVDSQVTMMFWYRQQPGQSLTLIATANQGSEATYESGFVIDKFPISRPNLTFSTLTVSNMSPEDSSIYLCSAPAPPRGPVNYGYTFGSGTRLTVV.

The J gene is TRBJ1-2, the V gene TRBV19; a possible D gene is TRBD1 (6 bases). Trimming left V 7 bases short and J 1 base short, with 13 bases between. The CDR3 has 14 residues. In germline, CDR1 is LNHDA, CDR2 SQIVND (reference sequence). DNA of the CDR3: TGTGCCAGTAACGCGGACAGCTATAACTATGGCTACACCTTC. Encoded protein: CASNADSYNYGYTF.

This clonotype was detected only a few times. The CDR3 DNA sequence: TGTGCCAGCGGGTCTAGCTCGGAGACCCAGTACTTC. Its translation is CASGSSSETQYF. The chain links TRBV7-8 to TRBJ2-5; D possibly corresponds to TRBD2 (5 bases). Looked up from germline, CDR1 is SGHVS and CDR2 is FQNEAQ. Trimming removed 8 bases from V and 5 bases from J, with 12 bases in between. The CDR3 sequence is 12 residues long.

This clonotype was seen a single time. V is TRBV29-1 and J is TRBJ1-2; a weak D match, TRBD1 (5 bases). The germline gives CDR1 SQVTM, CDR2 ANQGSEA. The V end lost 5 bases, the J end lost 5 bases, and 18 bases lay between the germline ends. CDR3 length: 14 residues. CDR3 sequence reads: CSVHRDGTQYGYTF. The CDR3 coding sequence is TGCAGCGTTCACCGGGACGGCACTCAATATGGCTACACCTTC.

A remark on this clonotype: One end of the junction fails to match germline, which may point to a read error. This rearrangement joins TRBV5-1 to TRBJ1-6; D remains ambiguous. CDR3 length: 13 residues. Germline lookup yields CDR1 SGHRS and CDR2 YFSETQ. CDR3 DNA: TGTGCCAGCAGCGCGGATTTCTATTCACCCCTCCACTTT. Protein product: CASSADFYSPLHF.

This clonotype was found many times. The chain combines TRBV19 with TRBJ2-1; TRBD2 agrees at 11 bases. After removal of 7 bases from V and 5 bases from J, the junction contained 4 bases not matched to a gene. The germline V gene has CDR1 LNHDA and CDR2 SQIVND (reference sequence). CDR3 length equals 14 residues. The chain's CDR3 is CASIGTSGNNEQFF. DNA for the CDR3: TGTGCCAGTATCGGGACTAGCGGAAACAATGAGCAGTTCTTC.

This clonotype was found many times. CDR3 coding DNA: TGTGCCAGCAGCGCCCCCGCTCCTAGGAATGAGCAGTTCTTC. Protein sequence: CASSAPAPRNEQFF. This chain connects TRBV9 to TRBJ2-1; D gene ambiguous. V was trimmed by 3 bases and J by 7 bases, leaving 14 bases between them. The CDR3 contains 14 residues. Germline V gene lookup returns CDR1 SGDLS and CDR2 YYNGEE.

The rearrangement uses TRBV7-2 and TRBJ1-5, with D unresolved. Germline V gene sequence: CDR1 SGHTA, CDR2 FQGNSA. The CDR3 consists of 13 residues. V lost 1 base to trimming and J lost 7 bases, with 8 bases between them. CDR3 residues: CASSLETRQPQHF. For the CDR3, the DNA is TGTGCCAGCAGCTTAGAAACAAGGCAGCCCCAGCATTTT.

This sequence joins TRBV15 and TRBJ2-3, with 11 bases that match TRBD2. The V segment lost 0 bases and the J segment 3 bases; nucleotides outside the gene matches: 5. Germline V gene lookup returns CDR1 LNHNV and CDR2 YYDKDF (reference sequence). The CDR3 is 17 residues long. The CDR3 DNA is TGTGCCACCAGCAGAGATCGAACTAGCGGGAGTACAGATACGCAGTATTTT. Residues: CATSRDRTSGSTDTQYF.

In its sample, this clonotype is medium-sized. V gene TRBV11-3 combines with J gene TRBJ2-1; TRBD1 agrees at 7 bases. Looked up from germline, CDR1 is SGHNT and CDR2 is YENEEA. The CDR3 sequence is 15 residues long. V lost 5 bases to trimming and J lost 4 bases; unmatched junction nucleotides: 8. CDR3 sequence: CASSQHRGTYNEQFF. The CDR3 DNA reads TGTGCCAGCAGCCAGCACAGGGGAACTTACAATGAGCAGTTCTTC.

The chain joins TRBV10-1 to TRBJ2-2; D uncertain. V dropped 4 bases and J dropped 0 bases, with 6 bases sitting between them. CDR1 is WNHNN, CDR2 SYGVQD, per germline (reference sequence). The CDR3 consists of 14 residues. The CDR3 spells CASSAQTNTGELFF. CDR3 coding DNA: TGCGCCAGCAGTGCACAGACGAACACCGGGGAGCTGTTTTTT.

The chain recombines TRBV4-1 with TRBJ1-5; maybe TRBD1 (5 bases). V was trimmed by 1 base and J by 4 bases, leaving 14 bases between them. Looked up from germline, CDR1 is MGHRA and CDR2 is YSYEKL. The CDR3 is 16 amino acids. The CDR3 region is CASSQAPGRENQPQHF. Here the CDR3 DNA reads TGCGCCAGCAGCCAAGCACCAGGGAGGGAAAATCAGCCCCAGCATTTT.

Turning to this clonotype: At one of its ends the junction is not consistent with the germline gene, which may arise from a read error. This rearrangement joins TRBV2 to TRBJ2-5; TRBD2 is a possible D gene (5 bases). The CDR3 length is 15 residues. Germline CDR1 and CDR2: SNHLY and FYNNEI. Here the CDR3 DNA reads TGTGCCGGCAGTGAAGGAGGTAGTAGACAAGAGACCCAGTACTTC. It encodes CAGSEGGSRQETQYF.

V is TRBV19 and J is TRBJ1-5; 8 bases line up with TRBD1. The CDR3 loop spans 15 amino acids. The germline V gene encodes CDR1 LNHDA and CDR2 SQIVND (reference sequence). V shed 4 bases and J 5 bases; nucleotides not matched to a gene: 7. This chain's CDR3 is CASSTDGQGDQPQHF. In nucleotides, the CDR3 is TGTGCCAGTAGTACCGATGGACAGGGTGATCAGCCCCAGCATTTT.

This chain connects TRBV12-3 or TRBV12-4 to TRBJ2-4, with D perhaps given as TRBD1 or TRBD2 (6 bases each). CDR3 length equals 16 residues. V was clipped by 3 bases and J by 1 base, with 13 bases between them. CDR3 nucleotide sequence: TGTGCCAGCAGTTTCAGAGGGGGGCAGGCCAAAAACATTCAGTACTTC. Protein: CASSFRGGQAKNIQYF.